The clone carrying this T cell receptor (beta chain) was recorded many times. These data are taken from a study of Graves' ophthalmopathy and Graves' hyperthyroidism. The authors amplified TCR beta CDR3 regions from RNA transcripts. The first-round RT-PCR employed HTBI primers together with the Qiagen OneStep RT-PCR kit. A multiplex PCR was then performed as the second round. MiXCR was run by TCRdb on the multiplex PCR reads, yielding one entry per CDR3 protein. The sample lists about 400,000 distinct CDR3 sequences; roughly 15% were seen once. V was pared by 5 bases and J by 2 bases, with 13 bases between. Germline V gives CDR1 SGHVS, CDR2 FQNEAQ. The CDR3 is 14 residues long.

Sequencing was performed on peripheral blood. The sequence derives from a woman between 18 and 29 years old with stable Graves' hyperthyroidism. This rearrangement joins TRBV7-8 to TRBJ2-7, with D perhaps TRBD1 or TRBD2 (5 bases each). The DNA of the CDR3 is TGTGCCAGCAGCCCCGGGACGCAGACCTACGAGCAGTACTTC. It yields the protein CASSPGTQTYEQYF.